The 26 T cell receptor beta chains listed next were all sequenced from one sample in a study of OX40 agonist ivuxolimab in advanced cancers. Sequencing used immunoSEQ multiplex PCR; TCRdb keeps in-frame clones, though not all of them. The sample contains approximately 70,000 clones, about 82% of which appear only once. Sequenced material: CD4+ or CD8+ T cells sorted from blood, taken in a trial of the OX40 agonist ivuxolimab. The receptors shown here come from an adult with an advanced solid tumor such as melanoma, head and neck, liver or kidney cancer.

The V and J genes are TRBV29-1 and TRBJ2-7, with TRBD1 matching 7 bases. The CDR3 has 13 residues. Germline V CDR1 and CDR2: SQVTM, ANQGSEA. Unmatched junction bases numbered 6, after V lost 4 bases and J lost 3 bases. The CDR3 DNA sequence: TGCAGCGTTGCTTTCGGACAGGTCTACGAGCAGTACTTC. Residues: CSVAFGQVYEQYF.

This chain uses TRBV27 with TRBJ1-4, with TRBD1 identical over 7 bases. The J segment lost 4 bases and the V segment lost 5 bases, leaving 7 bases of the junction unmatched. The CDR3 extends over 15 amino acids. Germline CDR1 MNHEY, CDR2 SMNVEV (reference sequence). In DNA form, the CDR3 reads TGTGCCAGCAGTCCCTGGACAGGAGATAATGAAAAACTGTTTTTT. Encoded protein: CASSPWTGDNEKLFF. Based on the CDR3 plus reference TRBV27 and TRBJ1-4, the full variable domain is EAQVTQNPRYLITVTGKKLTVTCSQNMNHEYMSWYRQDPGLGLRQIYYSMNVEVTDKGDVPEGYKVSRKEKRNFPLILESPSPNQTSLYFCASSPWTGDNEKLFFGSGTQLSVL.

The genes are TRBV19 and TRBJ1-2, with D possibly TRBD1 on 5 matching bases. V gave up 3 bases and J gave up 5 bases, with 16 bases separating them. This CDR3 contains 15 residues. Per the germline V gene, CDR1 is LNHDA and CDR2 is SQIVND (reference sequence). CDR3: CASSIDRGTLYGYTF. CDR3 bases: TGTGCCAGTAGTATTGACCGCGGGACCCTTTATGGCTACACCTTC.

The rearrangement links TRBV27 to TRBJ2-1, with D uncertain. The ends were cut back, 2 bases at V and 2 bases at J, with 10 bases in the middle. The CDR3 runs 15 residues. The germline CDR1 and CDR2 sequences are MNHEY and SMNVEV (reference sequence). The CDR3 DNA reads TGTGCCAGCAGTTTAGGGGTCACGGCCTACAATGAGCAGTTCTTC. Residues: CASSLGVTAYNEQFF.

The chain recombines TRBV18 with TRBJ1-4, with TRBD1 matching 7 bases. V trimming: 6 bases; J trimming: 6 bases; junction bases outside the gene matches: 10. The germline CDR1 and CDR2 sequences are KGHSH and LQKENI. The CDR3 totals 15 residues. The CDR3 DNA is TGTGCCAGCTCGAAAGACAGGGTTCGGGATGAAAAACTGTTTTTT. This gives the protein CASSKDRVRDEKLFF.

To note about this clone: One junction end does not reproduce the germline sequence, and a read error may be involved. The chain couples TRBV30 to TRBJ1-2; D might be TRBD1 (5 bases). Germline loops: CDR1 GTSNPN, CDR2 SVGIG (reference sequence). The CDR3 totals 15 residues. In DNA form, the CDR3 reads TGTGCCGGGAGTCTCGGCCAGGGTGCCTTCTATGGCTACACCTTC. Protein product: CAGSLGQGAFYGYTF.

The CDR3 region has the DNA TGCAGCGTTGAAGATAACTATGGCTACACCTTC. It codes for CSVEDNYGYTF. The chain couples TRBV29-1 to TRBJ1-2; D gene uncertain. The V end lost 0 bases, the J end lost 1 base, and 0 bases lay between the germline ends. From germline, CDR1 is SQVTM and CDR2 ANQGSEA. CDR3 size: 11 residues.

The chain links TRBV2 to TRBJ1-6; D is undetermined. The CDR3 spans 16 residues. Trimming removed 4 bases at V and 3 bases at J, with 13 bases between. Germline CDR1 reads SNHLY; CDR2 reads FYNNEI. CDR3 region: CASSARNTNYNSPLHF. The CDR3 DNA reads as TGTGCCAGCAGTGCCAGGAATACTAACTATAATTCACCCCTCCACTTT.

The V gene is TRBV18, the J gene TRBJ2-2; unclear D gene. Trimming left V 4 bases short and J 7 bases short, with 16 bases between. This CDR3 contains 15 residues. CDR1 KGHSH and CDR2 LQKENI come from the germline V gene. The CDR3 DNA sequence: TGTGCCAGCTCACTGAAAGGCCCGGTTAACGGGGAGCTGTTTTTT. This sequence encodes CASSLKGPVNGELFF.

This clone came up a few times. J is TRBJ1-1 and V is TRBV19; the D gene is possibly TRBD1 (5 bases). V lost 5 bases and J 9 bases, leaving 13 bases between the germline ends. This CDR3 has 12 residues. Germline-derived CDR1 and CDR2 are LNHDA and SQIVND (reference sequence). The CDR3 loop is CASSSPGPKAFF. Here the CDR3 DNA reads TGTGCCAGTAGTTCACCGGGACCTAAAGCTTTCTTT.

This clone was found once. The chain is built from TRBV5-1 and TRBJ2-3, with 7 bases fitting TRBD2. J lost 1 base, V lost 6 bases, and 8 bases had no gene match. Per germline, CDR1 SGHRS and CDR2 YFSETQ. The CDR3 spans 15 residues. This chain's CDR3 is CASKSGGLGTDTQYF. The CDR3 nucleotides read TGCGCCAGCAAGAGTGGAGGACTAGGCACAGATACGCAGTATTTT.

The chain joins TRBV19 to TRBJ2-7; D is possibly TRBD1 or TRBD2 (5 bases each). Germline CDR1 reads LNHDA; CDR2 reads SQIVND (reference sequence). The length of the CDR3 is 15 residues. Trimming took 3 bases from V and 3 from J, leaving 15 bases between them. CDR3 DNA sequence: TGTGCCAGTAGTATGGACGAGGGGATTTTCTACGAGCAGTACTTC. This translates into CASSMDEGIFYEQYF.

This chain joins TRBV11-2 and TRBJ1-4; D not resolved. Germline values: CDR1 SGHAT, CDR2 FQNNGV. The CDR3 is 14 residues long. V lost 3 bases, J lost 5 bases, and 10 bases lay in between. As DNA, the CDR3 is TGTGCCAGCAGCTTGGGCGGGTGGAATGAAAAACTGTTTTTT. Protein: CASSLGGWNEKLFF.

The chain recombines TRBV6-5 with TRBJ1-2; D is perhaps TRBD1 (5 bases). The CDR3 is 14 residues long. Per germline, CDR1 MNHEY and CDR2 SVGAGI. V dropped 5 bases and J dropped 0 bases, with 10 bases sitting between them. The CDR3 is CASSQGLSNYGYTF. The CDR3 DNA follows: TGTGCCAGCAGTCAGGGCCTTTCTAACTATGGCTACACCTTC.

CDR3 residues: CAISGGVWGPLNTEAFF. The CDR3 bases are TGTGCCATCAGTGGGGGTGTCTGGGGGCCGTTGAACACTGAAGCTTTCTTT. The chain has TRBV10-3 and TRBJ1-1; TRBD1 is a possible D gene (6 bases). Germline CDR1 ENHRY, CDR2 SYGVKD. The CDR3 has 17 residues. Trimming cost V 4 bases and J 0 bases, with 18 bases left between them.

The table lists this clone with a few counts. The chain joins TRBV30 to TRBJ1-1; TRBD1 might be the D (5 bases). Deletions cut 2 bases from V and 6 bases from J, with 16 bases between. The germline V gene encodes CDR1 GTSNPN and CDR2 SVGIG (reference sequence). The CDR3 covers 14 residues. The CDR3 is CAWSPLSGTAEAFF. DNA for the CDR3: TGTGCCTGGAGTCCCCTTTCAGGGACGGCTGAAGCTTTCTTT.

This rearrangement joins TRBV19 to TRBJ1-3, with unresolved D. This CDR3 is 13 amino acids long. V was clipped by 5 bases and J by 0 bases, with 5 bases between them. The germline CDR1 and CDR2 sequences are LNHDA and SQIVND (reference sequence). CDR3 nucleotides: TGTGCCAGTAGTGGAATCTCTGGAAACACCATATATTTT. Its protein is CASSGISGNTIYF.

V is TRBV5-1 and J is TRBJ1-1; 11 bases are shared with TRBD1. Germline V gene lookup returns CDR1 SGHRS and CDR2 YFSETQ. The ends lost 4 bases at V and 4 bases at J; junction bases unmatched: 9. The CDR3 is 16 amino acids. The CDR3 region has the DNA TGCGCCAGCAGCAGCCCCCCGGGACAGGGGGTCACTGAAGCTTTCTTT. Its translation is CASSSPPGQGVTEAFF.

This rearrangement joins TRBV29-1 to TRBJ2-1, with D perhaps matching TRBD1 (6 bases). Germline V gene data show CDR1 as SQVTM and CDR2 as ANQGSEA. The germline V and J ends were trimmed by 8 bases and 5 bases, with 19 bases remaining between them. This CDR3 contains 14 residues. CDR3 loop: CSFRWGDRHNEQFF. CDR3 nucleotide sequence: TGCAGCTTCCGTTGGGGAGACAGGCACAATGAGCAGTTCTTC.

The gene calls are TRBV5-6 and TRBJ1-2, with D unresolved. The V gene's germline CDR1 is SGHDT and CDR2 YYEEEE. Trimming removed 1 base at V and 1 base at J, with 5 bases between. The CDR3 consists of 13 residues. The DNA for the CDR3 is TGTGCCAGCAGCTTGACAGTTAACTATGGCTACACCTTC. It is translated as CASSLTVNYGYTF.

V is TRBV21-1 and J is TRBJ1-2. TRBV21-1 is a pseudogene locus. The CDR3 runs to 15 residues. CDR3 DNA sequence: TGTGCCAGCAGCAAAGGGGGGGGTATGAACTATGGCTACACCTTC. This translates into CASSKGGGMNYGYTF.

This clone was recorded once. This sequence joins TRBV27 and TRBJ1-2; no clear D gene. The V gene lost 5 bases and the J gene lost 2 bases, with 12 bases spanning the gap. This CDR3 contains 14 residues. Germline V gives CDR1 MNHEY, CDR2 SMNVEV (reference sequence). The CDR3 region has the DNA TGTGCCAGCAGTCCCGGCGGGCAGAACTATGGCTACACCTTC. Amino acids: CASSPGGQNYGYTF.

The V gene is TRBV6-1, the J gene TRBJ2-1; D assignment may be TRBD1 or TRBD2 (5 bases each). Between the trimmed V and J ends, which lost 1 base and 7 bases, there was a span of 11 bases. The V gene's germline CDR1 is MNHNS and CDR2 SASEGT. This CDR3 is 14 amino acids long. CDR3 DNA sequence: TGTGCCAGCAGTGAAGGGGGGATGGTGAATGAGCAGTTCTTC. This codes for CASSEGGMVNEQFF.

The gene calls are TRBV9 and TRBJ1-4; D call uncertain. The CDR3 contains 14 residues. Germline assignment: CDR1 SGDLS and CDR2 YYNGEE. Trimming left V 4 bases short and J 4 bases short, with 11 bases between. CDR3 sequence (DNA): TGTGCCAGCAGCCCAGCCGGGCATAATGAAAAACTGTTTTTT. Its protein product is CASSPAGHNEKLFF.

This chain joins TRBV6-1 and TRBJ2-4; a weak D match, TRBD2 (5 bases). CDR1 is MNHNS and CDR2 is SASEGT in the germline V gene. The CDR3 length is 16 residues. Deletions cut 3 bases from V and 0 bases from J, with 12 bases between. The CDR3 region has the DNA TGTGCCAGCAGTGATGAGGGCAGACTAGCCAAAAACATTCAGTACTTC. As protein: CASSDEGRLAKNIQYF.

This clone was counted only a few times. Other DNA sequences in the same sample also yield this CDR3. This rearrangement joins TRBV20-1 to TRBJ2-1; no firm D call. Trimming stripped 3 bases from V and 6 bases from J, with 6 bases between. The CDR3 extends over 11 amino acids. In germline, CDR1 is DFQATT, CDR2 SNEGSKA (reference sequence). The CDR3 protein is CSARVVNEQFF. DNA of the CDR3: TGCAGTGCTAGGGTAGTCAATGAGCAGTTCTTC.